Shown below are 3 T cell receptor beta chains from a single sample sequenced in a study of tumor-infiltrating lymphocytes in primary liver carcinoma. TCR beta cDNA came from roughly 550 ng total RNA, primed with a constant-region primer. It was through three nested multiplex PCR rounds of slightly modified ARM-PCR that TCR beta libraries arose. TRBV1-TRBV30 forward and Cbeta reverse primers drove the first two approximately 11-cycle rounds. Each CDR3 protein gets one entry after TCRdb re-called the multiplex PCR reads with MiXCR. The sample includes some 95,000 distinct CDR3 sequences, around 68% of them seen just once. DNA and RNA were both co-extracted from around 20-30 mg of bulk tissue that had not been sorted. The sample taken for sequencing was tumor-adjacent normal liver tissue. The receptors stem from a middle-aged man with primary liver carcinoma and hepatitis B virus infection.

There are many counts of this clonotype. J is TRBJ2-5 and V is TRBV7-8; perhaps TRBD2 as D (7 bases). Between the trimmed V and J ends, which lost 1 base and 4 bases, there was a span of 22 bases. CDR3 length: 18 amino acids. The V gene's germline CDR1 is SGHVS and CDR2 FQNEAQ. CDR3 in amino acids: CASSLVIGGRRGGETQYF. In DNA form, the CDR3 reads TGTGCCAGCAGCTTAGTGATCGGGGGGCGAAGGGGTGGAGAGACCCAGTACTTC.

This clonotype was detected only once. The chain couples TRBV11-3 to TRBJ1-1; 7 bases agree with TRBD1. Germline values: CDR1 SGHNT, CDR2 YENEEA. This CDR3 is 13 amino acids long. The V and J ends lost 1 base and 14 bases, in that order; junction bases with no gene match: 10. DNA of the CDR3: TGTGCCAGCAGCTTAGCAGGGGGGGCTGAAGTGTTCTTT. Translating gives CASSLAGGAEVFF.

On this clonotype itself: One end of the junction varies from germline; a read error may be responsible. V usage is TRBV4-1 and J usage is TRBJ2-1; D is undetermined. CDR1 and CDR2 (germline): MGHRA, YSYEKL. The CDR3 covers 15 residues. For the CDR3, the DNA is TGCGCCAGCAGCCCACTTATCGGGCCCTACAATGAGGAGTTCTTC. Its translation: CASSPLIGPYNEEFF.